The next 24 T cell receptor beta chains were all read from a single sample in a study of T cells after yellow fever vaccination. TCRdb independently ran MiXCR on the 5' RACE reads; one entry per CDR3 protein. The sample shows more than 80,000 distinct CDR3 sequences, less than 6% of them seen only once. Source: CD8+ T cells sorted from PBMCs, taken 10 days after the yellow fever booster vaccination. The receptors were gathered from a young man who received the YFV17D yellow fever vaccine.

This chain joins TRBV6-2 or TRBV6-3 and TRBJ1-2, with D hard to call. The CDR3 contains 13 residues. Germline-derived CDR1 and CDR2 are MNHEY and SVGEGT. Trimming stripped 7 bases from V and 1 base from J, with 10 bases between. CDR3 sequence reads: CASTKEFNYGYTF. The CDR3 bases are TGTGCCAGCACCAAGGAGTTTAACTATGGCTACACCTTC.

This clonotype was detected ten times or more. The chain employs TRBV11-2 and TRBJ2-1; 7 bases fit TRBD2. The V and J ends lost 5 bases and 4 bases, in that order; junction bases with no gene match: 8. The germline V gene encodes CDR1 SGHAT and CDR2 FQNNGV. This CDR3 has 15 residues. CDR3 sequence (DNA): TGTGCCAGCAGCCTCGAAGCGGGGTATTACAATGAGCAGTTCTTC. Its translation is CASSLEAGYYNEQFF.

As regards this clonotype: Just one base apart from a much larger clone, this may be a read error. This likely comes from a read error, as the CDR3 has no conserved phenylalanine or tryptophan at its end. This chain connects TRBV19 to TRBJ1-1; 7 bases fit TRBD1. The CDR3 loop spans 12 amino acids. CDR1 is LNHDA and CDR2 is SQIVND in the germline V gene (reference sequence). The J segment lost 6 bases and the V segment lost 5 bases, leaving 3 bases of the junction unmatched. The CDR3 loop is CASSEGTAEAFS. In DNA form, the CDR3 reads TGTGCCAGTAGTGAGGGGACAGCTGAAGCTTTCTCT.

V gene TRBV5-6 combines with J gene TRBJ2-7; D may be TRBD2 (5 bases). The CDR3 spans 14 residues. V lost 2 bases to trimming and J lost 2 bases, with 11 bases between them. CDR1 SGHDT and CDR2 YYEEEE come from the germline V gene. The CDR3 bases are TGTGCCAGCAGCTTAGGTAGCGTTGCCTACGAGCAGTACTTC. Translated, it gives CASSLGSVAYEQYF.

The table lists this clonotype with many counts. The genes are TRBV20-1 and TRBJ2-5; 11 bases are a match to TRBD2. Trimming cost V 0 bases and J 4 bases; bases outside gene matches: 7. Germline V gives CDR1 DFQATT, CDR2 SNEGSKA (reference sequence). This CDR3 contains 16 residues. The CDR3 DNA reads as TGCAGTGCTAGAGATCTAATGACTAGCGGGGTAGAGACCCAGTACTTC. As protein: CSARDLMTSGVETQYF.

Many counts were recorded for this clonotype. The chain uses TRBV2 and TRBJ2-6, with TRBD1 matching over 10 bases. After removal of 3 bases from V and 2 bases from J, the junction contained 1 base not matched to a gene. This CDR3 contains 16 residues. In germline, CDR1 is SNHLY, CDR2 FYNNEI. The CDR3 is CASSEGQGPGANVLTF. CDR3 DNA sequence: TGTGCCAGCAGTGAGGGACAGGGGCCTGGGGCCAACGTCCTGACTTTC.

This clonotype was counted only a few times. This chain links TRBV12-3 or TRBV12-4 with TRBJ1-1; D unclear. V shed 1 base and J shed 8 bases, with 5 bases lying between them. CDR3 length: 11 amino acids. CDR3: CASSLGLEAFF. Written as DNA, the CDR3 is TGTGCCAGCAGTTTAGGGCTCGAAGCTTTCTTT.

This clonotype was counted between two and nine times. The chain uses TRBV7-9 and TRBJ2-7; D might be TRBD1 (5 bases). From germline, CDR1 is SEHNR and CDR2 FQNEAQ (reference sequence). This CDR3 has 13 amino acids. The V and J ends lost 3 bases and 3 bases respectively, with 9 bases between them. The CDR3 DNA sequence: TGTGCCAGCAGCTTGAAGGGGCACTACGAGCAGTACGTC. Amino acid sequence: CASSLKGHYEQYV.

This clonotype has just a few counts. J is TRBJ2-2 and V is TRBV28, with D tentatively TRBD2 (6 bases). Germline V gene sequence: CDR1 MDHEN, CDR2 SYDVKM. V gave up 3 bases and J gave up 1 base, with 15 bases separating them. The CDR3 extends over 17 amino acids. DNA for the CDR3: TGTGCCAGCAGTTTTGTGGGGAGGAGTGGGAACACCGGGGAGCTGTTTTTT. Protein sequence: CASSFVGRSGNTGELFF.

This chain uses TRBV7-9 with TRBJ2-4; D not certain. Trimming took off 7 bases at V and 6 bases at J, with 19 bases between the two ends. This CDR3 is built from 15 residues. In germline, CDR1 is SEHNR, CDR2 FQNEAQ (reference sequence). The CDR3 nucleotides are TGTGCCAGCACCCCGCCCGTGGGGTCGGGAAACATTCAGTACTTC. This gives the protein CASTPPVGSGNIQYF.

There are a few counts of this clonotype. V and J are TRBV24-1 and TRBJ2-2, with TRBD1 matching 7 bases. Trimming removed 4 bases from V and 3 bases from J; junction bases left unmatched: 13. CDR3 length: 18 amino acids. Germline CDR1 KGHDR, CDR2 SFDVKD. The CDR3 DNA reads TGTGCCACCAGTGAATCCACCGTCACAGGGGAGTACACCGGGGAGCTGTTTTTT. Amino acid sequence: CATSESTVTGEYTGELFF.

This clonotype was picked up a small number of times. The rearrangement joins TRBV20-1 to TRBJ2-2; no clear D. Trimming shortened V by 0 bases and J by 4 bases, and 15 bases separated the two germline ends. The CDR3 covers 16 residues. The germline CDR1 and CDR2 sequences are DFQATT and SNEGSKA (reference sequence). This CDR3 is CSARDTHGTFTGELFF. The CDR3 nucleotides read TGCAGTGCTAGAGATACTCACGGCACCTTCACCGGGGAGCTGTTTTTT.

This clonotype has more than one count but fewer than ten. The rearrangement links TRBV10-2 to TRBJ2-4; no clear D gene. Between the trimmed V and J ends, which lost 7 bases and 2 bases, there was a span of 18 bases. In germline, CDR1 is WSHSY, CDR2 SAAADI. The CDR3 consists of 16 residues. The CDR3, as DNA: TGCGCCAGCACTAAAACTCAACTGGGAACCAAAAACATTCAGTACTTC. This sequence encodes CASTKTQLGTKNIQYF.

At least ten counts were recorded for this clonotype. This chain joins TRBV4-1 and TRBJ2-1, with D possibly matching TRBD2 (6 bases). Trimming left V 4 bases short and J 12 bases short, with 16 bases between. Germline values: CDR1 MGHRA, CDR2 YSYEKL. The CDR3 extends over 13 amino acids. CDR3 sequence reads: CASSPSREWGQFF. The CDR3, as DNA: TGCGCCAGCAGCCCCTCCCGGGAGTGGGGGCAGTTCTTC.

This clonotype was detected a few times. This chain connects TRBV3-1 to TRBJ2-5, with a weak D call TRBD2 (7 bases). V was pared by 6 bases and J by 5 bases, with 10 bases between. Germline lookup yields CDR1 LGHDT and CDR2 YNNKEL (reference sequence). The CDR3 has 12 amino acids. The CDR3 reads CASRWGGETQYF. CDR3 DNA sequence: TGTGCCAGCAGGTGGGGGGGCGAGACCCAGTACTTC.

This chain joins TRBV12-3 or TRBV12-4 and TRBJ2-1, with 11 bases aligning to TRBD1. With 7 bases clipped from V and 7 bases from J, the junction kept 9 bases outside the gene matches. The CDR3 consists of 15 residues. The CDR3 spells CASNQMDRGRNEQFF. The CDR3 bases are TGTGCCAGCAACCAAATGGACAGGGGGCGTAATGAGCAGTTCTTC.

In its sample, this clonotype was seen many times. This chain connects TRBV7-9 to TRBJ2-7, with D possibly TRBD2 on 6 matching bases. Germline V CDR1 and CDR2: SEHNR, FQNEAQ (reference sequence). The CDR3 runs to 14 residues. V lost 1 base to trimming and J lost 4 bases, with 11 bases between them. The CDR3: CASSLVGLSYEQYF. CDR3 in DNA: TGTGCCAGCAGCTTAGTGGGACTGAGTTACGAGCAGTACTTC.

This clonotype came up a few times. The rearrangement joins TRBV12-3 or TRBV12-4 to TRBJ1-2; unclear D gene. The V end was cut by 5 bases, the J end by 5 bases, with 18 bases between. The CDR3 is made up of 15 amino acids. The CDR3 sequence is CASSPRGALVYGYTF. CDR3 sequence (DNA): TGTGCCAGCAGTCCGCGCGGTGCACTGGTATATGGCTACACCTTC.

This chain links TRBV9 with TRBJ2-5, with D possibly TRBD1 on 5 matching bases. The CDR3 sequence is 14 residues long. From germline, CDR1 is SGDLS and CDR2 YYNGEE. V lost 3 bases and J lost 4, with 13 bases in between. The CDR3 spells CASSETQGGETQYF. CDR3 nucleotides: TGTGCCAGCAGCGAAACTCAGGGTGGAGAGACCCAGTACTTC.

This clonotype was counted between two and nine times. This chain connects TRBV10-3 to TRBJ1-2; a possible D gene is TRBD1 (6 bases). The CDR3 sequence is 15 residues long. The V end was cut by 2 bases, the J end by 8 bases, with 18 bases between. Germline V gives CDR1 ENHRY, CDR2 SYGVKD. For the CDR3, the DNA is TGTGCCATCAGTGAGCTCTTCGGGGGCCGTAGAGGCTACACCTTC. Translating it yields CAISELFGGRRGYTF.

This clonotype was seen repeatedly, ten times or more. The V and J genes are TRBV20-1 and TRBJ2-1; 10 nucleotides match TRBD1. Germline assignment: CDR1 DFQATT and CDR2 SNEGSKA (reference sequence). Trimming removed 3 bases from V and 2 bases from J; junction bases left unmatched: 4. This CDR3 spans 15 amino acids. The CDR3: CSARADRGTYNEQFF. The CDR3 bases are TGCAGTGCTAGGGCGGACAGGGGGACCTACAATGAGCAGTTCTTC.

The rearrangement uses TRBV5-4 and TRBJ2-3, with D uncertain. The V gene lost 4 bases and the J gene lost 0 bases, with 9 bases spanning the gap. CDR1 and CDR2 (germline): SGHNT, YYREEE (reference sequence). There are 14 residues in the CDR3. This CDR3 reads CASSPPASTDTQYF. In DNA form, the CDR3 reads TGTGCCAGCAGCCCCCCGGCCAGCACAGATACGCAGTATTTT.

This clonotype was seen only a few times. This chain uses TRBV4-3 with TRBJ2-3; a weak D match, TRBD2 (7 bases). Germline CDR1 LGHNA, CDR2 YSLEER. This CDR3 spans 16 amino acids. V lost 0 bases to trimming and J lost 5 bases, with 15 bases between them. CDR3 sequence reads: CASSQDRGAGKDTQYF. Written as DNA, the CDR3 is TGCGCCAGCAGCCAAGATCGGGGGGCGGGGAAAGATACGCAGTATTTT.

This clonotype was counted only a few times. The rearrangement links TRBV7-6 to TRBJ2-2; D is possibly TRBD1 or TRBD2 (5 bases each). This CDR3 is built from 16 residues. CDR1 is SGHVS and CDR2 is FNYEAQ in the germline V gene. Trimming took off 5 bases at V and 0 bases at J, with 13 bases between the two ends. The CDR3 loop is CASSPRLGANTGELFF. The CDR3, as DNA: TGTGCCAGCAGCCCCCGGTTGGGGGCGAACACCGGGGAGCTGTTTTTT.